This TCR beta chain was found in a study of blood T cell repertoires in COVID-19. Trimming cost V 5 bases and J 8 bases; bases outside gene matches: 7. The length of the CDR3 is 15 residues. Looked up from germline, CDR1 is MDHEN and CDR2 is SYDVKM. TCRdb keeps only in-frame clones here, not all; method: immunoSEQ multiplex PCR. In the table there are a few hundred thousand clones, roughly 86% of which are singletons. The V and J genes are TRBV28 and TRBJ2-1; 12 bases align to TRBD2. Source material: PBMCs or T cells enriched from blood (not recorded which). This clonotype was sampled from a man between 18 and 35 years old with acute COVID-19. CDR3 DNA: TGTGCCAGCAGTCCTAGCGGGAGGGCAGGGTATGAGCAGTTCTTC. It translates to CASSPSGRAGYEQFF.